Shown below are 25 T cell receptor beta chains from a single sample sequenced in a study of T cell repertoires in aging, cancer and after chemotherapy. TCR beta rearrangements were amplified from peripheral blood genomic DNA. A mixed TRB-A/B primer pool amplified rearranged TRB by multiplex touch-down PCR. TCRdb analysed the multiplex PCR reads with MiXCR anew, one entry per CDR3 protein. This repertoire shows about 10,000 distinct CDR3 sequences, around half found once; its top ten account for about 19%. The specimen was blood. All receptors come from a human donor in good health.

The rearrangement uses TRBV5-4 and TRBJ2-7; D is perhaps TRBD1 (6 bases). CDR3 size: 15 residues. V was shortened by 4 bases and J by 0 bases, with 14 bases between the two germline ends. CDR1 and CDR2 from the germline V gene are SGHNT and YYREEE (reference sequence). CDR3 bases: TGTGCCAGCAGCCCCAGGGGTGGGAGCTCCTACGAGCAGTACTTC. It is translated as CASSPRGGSSYEQYF.

J is TRBJ2-4 and V is TRBV30, with 11 nucleotides matching TRBD1. Germline V lookup: CDR1 GTSNPN, CDR2 SVGIG (reference sequence). There are 16 residues in the CDR3. V lost 0 bases, J lost 6 bases, and 7 bases stayed unmatched. The CDR3 region has the DNA TGTGCCTGGAGTGTGGCCGGGACAGGGGGTTCAAACATTCAGTACTTC. Translated: CAWSVAGTGGSNIQYF. Together with reference TRBV30 and TRBJ2-4, the CDR3 gives the full variable domain: SQTIHQWPATLVQPVGSPLSLECTVEGTSNPNLYWYRQAAGRGLQLLFYSVGIGQISSEVPQNLSASRPQDRQFILSSKKLLLSDSGFYLCAWSVAGTGGSNIQYFGAGTRLSVL.

The V gene is TRBV5-5, the J gene TRBJ2-3; no definite D call. The CDR3 contains 15 residues. Germline CDR1 SGHKS, CDR2 YYEKEE (reference sequence). The V end was cut by 8 bases, the J end by 1 base, with 17 bases between. CDR3 DNA sequence: TGTGCCAGTAGTATTCAGGATTTGGGCACAGATACGCAGTATTTT. Protein sequence: CASSIQDLGTDTQYF.

J is TRBJ1-2 and V is TRBV19; 10 bases fit TRBD1. This CDR3 region has 15 residues. Germline CDR1 and CDR2: LNHDA and SQIVND (reference sequence). V lost 5 bases, J lost 4 bases, and 7 bases stayed unmatched. CDR3 DNA sequence: TGTGCCAGTAGTGCAGACAGGGGGCGTAGCTATGGCTACACCTTC. It translates to CASSADRGRSYGYTF.

This clonotype was detected a few times. CDR3 protein: CASTSGNGELFF. CDR3 sequence (DNA): TGTGCCAGCACCTCCGGGAACGGGGAGCTGTTTTTT. The chain couples TRBV27 to TRBJ2-2; D perhaps matches TRBD2 (5 bases). The CDR3 is 12 amino acids. Germline CDR1 MNHEY, CDR2 SMNVEV (reference sequence). The V end was cut by 7 bases, the J end by 7 bases, with 10 bases between.

The chain uses TRBV19 and TRBJ2-7; D remains unclear. Germline lookup yields CDR1 LNHDA and CDR2 SQIVND (reference sequence). This CDR3 comprises 12 residues. Between the trimmed V and J ends, which lost 8 bases and 2 bases, there was a span of 10 bases. Written as DNA, the CDR3 is TGTGCCAGTTCTGATTGGGCCTACGAGCAGTACTTC. Translated: CASSDWAYEQYF.

This chain connects TRBV6-4 to TRBJ2-1, with D hard to call. This CDR3 has 14 amino acids. In germline, CDR1 is MRHNA, CDR2 SNTAGT. V shed 3 bases and J shed 5 bases, with 11 bases lying between them. In DNA, the CDR3 is TGTGCCAGCAGTGAAACCCGACTTCACAATGAGCAGTTCTTC. Translation gives CASSETRLHNEQFF.

The table lists this clonotype with a few counts. The chain uses TRBV6-5 and TRBJ2-5; D is uncertain. Per the germline V gene, CDR1 is MNHEY and CDR2 is SVGAGI. Trimming took 0 bases from V and 5 from J, leaving 16 bases between them. The CDR3 runs to 16 residues. The CDR3 DNA follows: TGTGCCAGCAGTTACTCCCCAGTTGGGCCGGGTGAGACCCAGTACTTC. This gives the protein CASSYSPVGPGETQYF.

This clonotype was seen a few times. This chain links TRBV10-3 with TRBJ2-5; D is uncertain. The CDR3 totals 11 residues. The germline V gene has CDR1 ENHRY and CDR2 SYGVKD. V was shortened by 3 bases and J by 5 bases, with 4 bases between the two germline ends. This CDR3 is CAISDLETQYF. The CDR3 coding sequence is TGTGCCATCAGTGACCTGGAGACCCAGTACTTC.

Here the CDR3 DNA reads TGTGCCACTGCCAATGAGCAGTTCTTC. This gives the protein CATANEQFF. The V and J genes are TRBV6-1 and TRBJ2-1; unclear D gene. The V end lost 10 bases, the J end lost 6 bases, and 4 bases lay between the germline ends. The CDR3 runs 9 residues. CDR1 is MNHNS, CDR2 SASEGT, per germline.

This rearrangement joins TRBV4-2 to TRBJ2-2; 11 nucleotides match TRBD1. The germline V gene has CDR1 LGHNA and CDR2 YNFKEQ. Losses at the gene ends were 4 bases for V and 0 bases for J; bases not matched to a gene: 10. The CDR3 is 19 amino acids. The chain's CDR3 is CASSPGQGAPYANTGELFF. CDR3 nucleotide sequence: TGTGCCAGCAGCCCTGGACAGGGGGCGCCCTACGCGAACACCGGGGAGCTGTTTTTT.

CDR3 residues: CASSSDLNYEQYF. In DNA, the CDR3 is TGTGCCAGCAGCTCGGACCTTAACTACGAGCAGTACTTC. This chain connects TRBV5-6 to TRBJ2-7, with D unresolved. Per germline, CDR1 SGHDT and CDR2 YYEEEE. This CDR3 has 13 residues. Between the trimmed V and J ends, which lost 3 bases and 3 bases, there was a span of 10 bases.

V is TRBV20-1 and J is TRBJ2-3; 12 bases are a match to TRBD1. CDR1 DFQATT and CDR2 SNEGSKA come from the germline V gene (reference sequence). CDR3 length: 15 residues. Unmatched junction bases numbered 10, after V lost 6 bases and J lost 6 bases. The chain's CDR3 is CSASYPGTGGDTQYF. The CDR3 region has the DNA TGCAGTGCCTCTTACCCCGGGACAGGGGGCGATACGCAGTATTTT.

This clonotype was observed a few times. The chain uses TRBV6-5 and TRBJ2-5; D uncertain. Germline CDR1 MNHEY, CDR2 SVGAGI. Between the trimmed V and J ends, which lost 0 bases and 1 base, there was a span of 3 bases. The CDR3 spans 13 residues. The CDR3 DNA follows: TGTGCCAGCAGTTACTCCAGCCAAGAGACCCAGTACTTC. As protein: CASSYSSQETQYF.

This chain uses TRBV4-2 with TRBJ2-2; D is unclear. From germline, CDR1 is LGHNA and CDR2 YNFKEQ. V was clipped by 0 bases and J by 8 bases, with 13 bases between them. This CDR3 is built from 15 residues. The CDR3 spells CASSQDRASPGELFF. The CDR3 DNA follows: TGTGCCAGCAGCCAAGATCGGGCTAGTCCAGGGGAGCTGTTTTTT.

The DNA of the CDR3 is TGTGCCAGCCTCCCCGGGACAGGGGGCAAGACCGGGGAGCTGTTTTTT. This translates into CASLPGTGGKTGELFF. J is TRBJ2-2 and V is TRBV6-5; TRBD1 aligns across 12 bases. The germline V gene encodes CDR1 MNHEY and CDR2 SVGAGI. Unmatched junction bases numbered 9, after V lost 8 bases and J lost 5 bases. This CDR3 contains 16 residues.

This sequence joins TRBV7-2 and TRBJ2-3; TRBD2 matches 9 bases. CDR1 is SGHTA, CDR2 FQGNSA, per germline. CDR3 length: 17 amino acids. V lost 0 bases and J lost 0; bases outside the gene matches: 4. The CDR3 protein is CASSLAGGRGSTDTQYF. The CDR3 DNA reads TGTGCCAGCAGCTTAGCAGGCGGGAGGGGTAGCACAGATACGCAGTATTTT.

This clonotype has a handful of counts. This chain uses TRBV12-3 or TRBV12-4 with TRBJ1-2, with no clear D. CDR3 length: 15 amino acids. Trimming removed 6 bases from V and 7 bases from J, with 21 bases in between. The CDR3 loop is CASSRNDRVYGGYTF. DNA for the CDR3: TGTGCCAGCAGCCGCAATGATAGGGTCTACGGTGGCTACACCTTC.

The chain is built from TRBV29-1 and TRBJ1-4; D is ambiguous. V lost 4 bases, J lost 7 bases, and 22 bases lay in between. The CDR3 contains 16 residues. CDR1 is SQVTM, CDR2 ANQGSEA, per germline. DNA of the CDR3: TGCAGCGTTGTTGGGCCCTGGGGTTCCGGGAGTGAAAAACTGTTTTTT. It codes for CSVVGPWGSGSEKLFF. Variable domain in full (rest from reference TRBV29-1 and TRBJ1-4): SAVISQKPSRDICQRGTSLTIQCQVDSQVTMMFWYRQQPGQSLTLIATANQGSEATYESGFVIDKFPISRPNLTFSTLTVSNMSPEDSSIYLCSVVGPWGSGSEKLFFGSGTQLSVL.

The gene calls are TRBV6-5 and TRBJ2-7; the D is unclear. The germline gives CDR1 MNHEY, CDR2 SVGAGI. The CDR3 has 15 amino acids. Trimming shortened V by 0 bases and J by 1 base, and 10 bases separated the two germline ends. The CDR3 nucleotides are TGTGCCAGCAGTTACTCGCCCTCGGGTTCCTACGAGCAGTACTTC. Its protein product is CASSYSPSGSYEQYF.

The rearrangement joins TRBV27 to TRBJ2-4; D is ambiguous. Trimming stripped 0 bases from V and 3 bases from J, with 9 bases between. CDR3 length: 15 residues. Germline assignment: CDR1 MNHEY and CDR2 SMNVEV (reference sequence). The CDR3 DNA is TGTGCCAGCAGTTTATCTGCAGTTCACAAAAACATTCAGTACTTC. Protein product: CASSLSAVHKNIQYF.

The V call is TRBV18, the J call TRBJ1-2, with TRBD1 matching 7 bases. Germline V CDR1 and CDR2: KGHSH, LQKENI. V shed 5 bases and J 0 bases; nucleotides not matched to a gene: 6. The CDR3 covers 15 residues. DNA for the CDR3: TGTGCCAGCTCAGCACAGGGGTCAGCTAACTATGGCTACACCTTC. Its protein product is CASSAQGSANYGYTF.

The J gene is TRBJ1-2, the V gene TRBV12-3 or TRBV12-4; TRBD1 is a possible D gene (5 bases). The V end was cut by 1 base, the J end by 12 bases, with 15 bases between. The CDR3 is 13 residues long. This chain's CDR3 is CASSLGTLGGNTF. The CDR3 nucleotides are TGTGCCAGCAGTTTAGGGACATTGGGCGGAAACACCTTC.

The chain couples TRBV6-1 to TRBJ2-7; 9 nucleotides agree with TRBD1. The J call could be wrong; TRBJ2-5 is a better fit for the DNA end. Germline V gene sequence: CDR1 MNHNS, CDR2 SASEGT. This CDR3 is built from 15 residues. CDR3 sequence reads: CASSGGQGPVGTQYF. The CDR3 DNA is TGTGCCAGCAGTGGTGGACAGGGGCCAGTTGGGACCCAGTACTTC.

This chain links TRBV11-2 with TRBJ2-3, with a weak D call TRBD1 (7 bases). The V end was cut by 1 base, the J end by 5 bases, with 13 bases between. CDR1 is SGHAT, CDR2 FQNNGV, per germline. This CDR3 region has 15 residues. CDR3 residues: CASSLGAGGQDTQYF. DNA of the CDR3: TGTGCCAGCAGCTTAGGGGCAGGGGGGCAAGATACGCAGTATTTT.